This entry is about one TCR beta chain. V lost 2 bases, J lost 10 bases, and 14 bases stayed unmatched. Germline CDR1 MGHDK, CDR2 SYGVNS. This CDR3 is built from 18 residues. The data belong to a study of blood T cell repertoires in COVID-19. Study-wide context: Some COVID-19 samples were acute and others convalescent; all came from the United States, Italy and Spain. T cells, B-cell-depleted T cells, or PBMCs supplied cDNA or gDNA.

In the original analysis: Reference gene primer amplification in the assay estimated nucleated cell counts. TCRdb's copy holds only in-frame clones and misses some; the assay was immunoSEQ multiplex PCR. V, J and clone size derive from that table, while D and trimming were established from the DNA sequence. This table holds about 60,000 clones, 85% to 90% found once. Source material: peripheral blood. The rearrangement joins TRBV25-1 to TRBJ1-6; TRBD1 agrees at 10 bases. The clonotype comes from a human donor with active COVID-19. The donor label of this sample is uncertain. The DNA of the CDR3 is TGTGCCAGCAGTGAAGGGACCTGGACAGGGGGGAGGTGGTCACCCCTCCACTTT. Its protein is CASSEGTWTGGRWSPLHF.